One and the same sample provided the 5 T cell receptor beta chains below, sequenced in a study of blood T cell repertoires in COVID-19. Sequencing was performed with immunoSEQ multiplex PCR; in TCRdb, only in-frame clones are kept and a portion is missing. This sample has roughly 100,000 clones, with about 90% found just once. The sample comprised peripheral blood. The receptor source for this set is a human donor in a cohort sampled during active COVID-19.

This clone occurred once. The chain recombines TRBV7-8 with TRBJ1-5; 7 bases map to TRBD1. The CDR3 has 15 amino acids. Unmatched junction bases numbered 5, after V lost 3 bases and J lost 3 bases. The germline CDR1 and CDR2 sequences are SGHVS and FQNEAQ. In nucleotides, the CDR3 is TGTGCCAGCAGCTTGGGACAGTTATACAATCAGCCCCAGCATTTT. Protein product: CASSLGQLYNQPQHF.

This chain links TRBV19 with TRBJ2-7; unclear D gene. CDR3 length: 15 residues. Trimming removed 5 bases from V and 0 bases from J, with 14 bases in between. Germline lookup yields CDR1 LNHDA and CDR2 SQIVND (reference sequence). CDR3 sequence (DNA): TGTGCCAGTAGTCGCAGGCAGGCGAGCTCCTACGAGCAGTACTTC. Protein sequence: CASSRRQASSYEQYF.

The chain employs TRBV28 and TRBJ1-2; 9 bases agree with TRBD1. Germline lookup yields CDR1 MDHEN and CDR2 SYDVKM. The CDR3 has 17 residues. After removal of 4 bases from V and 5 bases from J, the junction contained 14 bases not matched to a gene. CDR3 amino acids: CASSSRRAQGALYGYTF. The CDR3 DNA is TGTGCCAGCAGTTCCCGCCGGGCACAGGGGGCTCTATATGGCTACACCTTC.

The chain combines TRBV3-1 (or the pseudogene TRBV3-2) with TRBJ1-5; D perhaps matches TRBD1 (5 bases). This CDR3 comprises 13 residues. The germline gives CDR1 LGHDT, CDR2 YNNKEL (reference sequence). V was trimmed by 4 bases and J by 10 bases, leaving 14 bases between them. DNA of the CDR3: TGTGCCAGCAGCCGGGGGGACCTACTCCCCCAGCATTTT. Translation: CASSRGDLLPQHF.

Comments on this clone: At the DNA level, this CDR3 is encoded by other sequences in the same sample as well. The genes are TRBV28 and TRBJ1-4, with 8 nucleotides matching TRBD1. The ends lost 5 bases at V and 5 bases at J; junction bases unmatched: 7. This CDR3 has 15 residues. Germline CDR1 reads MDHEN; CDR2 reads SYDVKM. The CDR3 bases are TGTGCCAGCAGTCCCGGGACAGGCCCAAATGAAAAACTGTTTTTT. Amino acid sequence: CASSPGTGPNEKLFF.